In its sample, the clone carrying this T cell receptor (beta chain) was seen a few times. Primers: 60 Vbeta forward and 13 Jbeta reverse. Assay: immunoSEQ multiplex PCR; the TCRdb copy retains only in-frame clones and omits some. The top ten hold approximately 11% of the sample, which has fewer than 70,000 clones, just under 70% seen once. This sample stems from a study of cytomegalovirus exposure and HLA in healthy donors. Germline CDR1 is LGHNA and CDR2 is YNFKEQ. This CDR3 spans 16 amino acids. J lost 11 bases, V lost 0 bases, and 8 bases had no gene match. The sample taken for sequencing was PBMCs. The receptor was isolated from a woman aged 25 to 39 in good health and CMV-seronegative. The chain carries TRBV4-2 and TRBJ2-3, with 13 bases fitting TRBD2. In nucleotides, the CDR3 is TGTGCCAGCAGCCAAGAGGGACTAGCGGGGATGGGCTTGCAGTATTTT. Protein sequence: CASSQEGLAGMGLQYF.